This TCR beta chain was sequenced in a study of blood T cell repertoires in COVID-19. The table lists this clone with a few counts. Clones were sequenced by immunoSEQ multiplex PCR, and TCRdb holds only the in-frame ones, with some missing. The sample lists about 220,000 clones, around 84% occurring once. The CDR3 is 17 residues long. Germline V gene data show CDR1 as SQVTM and CDR2 as ANQGSEA. V was clipped by 7 bases and J by 4 bases, with 25 bases between them. The sequence was obtained from a man aged 50 to 59 with active or convalescent COVID-19. The rearrangement joins TRBV29-1 to TRBJ1-4; D ambiguous. The sequencing input was peripheral blood. The chain's CDR3 is CSGLHRCGGINNEKLFF. In DNA form, the CDR3 reads TGCAGCGGACTTCACCGTTGCGGCGGGATCAATAATGAAAAACTGTTTTTT.